At least ten counts were recorded for the clone carrying this TCR beta chain. As yet, its antigen is unknown. Sample time point: patch test 1, 2 weeks after DPC sensitization. Sample treatment: therapeutic diphenylcyclopropenone sensitization with weekly scalp DPC. The sample belongs to a study of human T cells and chemical hapten exposure. Study overall: Subjects had 2% DPC placed on roughly 2 cm by roughly 2 cm of upper inner arm skin for sensitization.

V was trimmed by 0 bases and J by 4 bases, leaving 6 bases between them. Germline CDR1 LGHNA, CDR2 YSLEER. The CDR3 is 13 residues long. Points from the study as a whole: No shift was seen in TCRs above 1 in 1000 frequency with DPC sensitization. Versus controls, expanded TCRs had significantly more large CDR3 similarity clusters.

MiXCR, applied by TCRdb to the RACE reads, yields one record per CDR3 protein. The sample shows a few hundred thousand distinct CDR3 sequences, roughly 4.8% of them seen only once. The chain recombines TRBV4-3 with TRBJ2-5; D gene unclear. The sequences come from whole blood, collected in connection with sensitization to the hapten diphenylcyclopropenone (DPC). This sequence was found in a woman in her forties or fifties with alopecia areata. Some clones in this sample may be carry-over from other donors' samples. CDR3 residues: CASSQERSETQYF. The CDR3 DNA sequence: TGCGCCAGCAGCCAAGAAAGGTCAGAGACCCAGTACTTC.